Detailed here is one T cell receptor beta chain. Clones were sequenced by immunoSEQ multiplex PCR, and TCRdb holds only the in-frame ones, with some missing. This sample has about 6,600 clones, with roughly 75% found just once. Germline V gene data show CDR1 as MNHNS and CDR2 as SASEGT. V was pared by 1 base and J by 0 bases, with 4 bases between. The CDR3 length is 15 residues. The data were taken from a study of immune evolution from preneoplasia to lung adenocarcinoma. Premalignant or tumor cells were enriched by macro-dissection after pathologic assessment. The sample comprised FFPE lung adenocarcinoma in situ tissue. The V and J genes are TRBV6-1 and TRBJ2-6; D gene ambiguous. The clonotype comes from a donor at least 70 years old with lung adenocarcinoma. CDR3 loop: CASSEDSSGANVLTF. Here the CDR3 DNA reads TGTGCCAGCAGTGAAGACAGCTCTGGGGCCAACGTCCTGACTTTC.